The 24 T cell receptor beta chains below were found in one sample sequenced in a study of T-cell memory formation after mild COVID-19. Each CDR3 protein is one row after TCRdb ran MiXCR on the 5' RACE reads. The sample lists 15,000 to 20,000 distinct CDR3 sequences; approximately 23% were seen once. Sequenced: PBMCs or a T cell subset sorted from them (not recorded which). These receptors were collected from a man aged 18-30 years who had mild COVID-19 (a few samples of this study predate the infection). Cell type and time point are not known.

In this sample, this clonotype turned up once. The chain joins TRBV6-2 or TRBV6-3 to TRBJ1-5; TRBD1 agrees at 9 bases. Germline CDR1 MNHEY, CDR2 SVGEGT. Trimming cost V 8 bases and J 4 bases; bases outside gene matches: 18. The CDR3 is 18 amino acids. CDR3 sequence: CASSETDRGDGANQPQHF. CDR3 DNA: TGTGCCAGCTCGGAGACGGACAGGGGTGACGGGGCAAATCAGCCCCAGCATTTT.

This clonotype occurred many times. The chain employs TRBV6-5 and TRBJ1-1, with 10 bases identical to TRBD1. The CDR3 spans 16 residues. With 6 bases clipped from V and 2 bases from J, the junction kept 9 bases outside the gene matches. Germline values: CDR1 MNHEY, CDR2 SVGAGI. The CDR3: CASRKIWTGGNTEAFF. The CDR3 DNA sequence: TGTGCCAGCAGAAAAATCTGGACAGGGGGAAACACTGAAGCTTTCTTT.

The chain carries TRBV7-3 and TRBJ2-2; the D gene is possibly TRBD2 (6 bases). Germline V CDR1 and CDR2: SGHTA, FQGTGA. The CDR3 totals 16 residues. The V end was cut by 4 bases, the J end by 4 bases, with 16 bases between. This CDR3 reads CASSYSAGSGTGELFF. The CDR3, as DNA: TGTGCCAGCAGCTACTCAGCCGGGAGTGGCACCGGGGAGCTGTTTTTT.

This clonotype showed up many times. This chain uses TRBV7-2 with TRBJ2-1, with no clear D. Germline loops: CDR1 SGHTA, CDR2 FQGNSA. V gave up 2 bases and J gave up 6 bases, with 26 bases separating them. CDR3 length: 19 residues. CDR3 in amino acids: CASSLIPFPDLVRSNEQFF. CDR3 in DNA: TGTGCCAGCAGCTTAATCCCATTTCCAGACTTGGTGCGTTCCAATGAGCAGTTCTTC.

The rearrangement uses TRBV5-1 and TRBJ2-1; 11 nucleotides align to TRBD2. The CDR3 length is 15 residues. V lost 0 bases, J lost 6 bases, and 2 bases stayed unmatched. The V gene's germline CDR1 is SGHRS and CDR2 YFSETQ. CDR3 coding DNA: TGCGCCAGCAGCTTGGAGGGGACTAGCGGCAATGAGCAGTTCTTC. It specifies CASSLEGTSGNEQFF.

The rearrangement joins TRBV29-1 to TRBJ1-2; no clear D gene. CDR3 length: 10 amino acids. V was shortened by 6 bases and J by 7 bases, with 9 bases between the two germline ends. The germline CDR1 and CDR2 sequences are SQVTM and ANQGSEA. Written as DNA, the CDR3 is TGCAGCGTCGAGCCGGCTGGCTACACCTTC. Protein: CSVEPAGYTF.

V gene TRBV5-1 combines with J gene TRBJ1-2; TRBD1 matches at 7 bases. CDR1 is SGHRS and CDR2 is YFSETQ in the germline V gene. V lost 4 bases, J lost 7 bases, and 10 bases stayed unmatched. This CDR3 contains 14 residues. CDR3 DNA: TGCGCCAGCAGCGCCAGACAGGGAGAGGGTGGCTACACCTTC. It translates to CASSARQGEGGYTF.

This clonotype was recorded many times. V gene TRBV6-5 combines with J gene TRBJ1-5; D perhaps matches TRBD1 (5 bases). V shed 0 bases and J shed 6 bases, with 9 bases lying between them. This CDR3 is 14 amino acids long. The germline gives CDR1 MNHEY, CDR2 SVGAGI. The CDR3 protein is CASSYSGGGQPQHF. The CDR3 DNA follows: TGTGCCAGCAGTTACTCGGGGGGGGGTCAGCCCCAGCATTTT.

The CDR3 spells CASSFGGSYEQYF. Here the CDR3 DNA reads TGTGCCAGCAGCTTCGGCGGTTCGTACGAGCAGTACTTC. The genes are TRBV7-2 and TRBJ2-7; D call uncertain. V was cut by 3 bases and J by 4 bases, with 10 bases left in between. The germline gives CDR1 SGHTA, CDR2 FQGNSA. The CDR3 covers 13 residues.

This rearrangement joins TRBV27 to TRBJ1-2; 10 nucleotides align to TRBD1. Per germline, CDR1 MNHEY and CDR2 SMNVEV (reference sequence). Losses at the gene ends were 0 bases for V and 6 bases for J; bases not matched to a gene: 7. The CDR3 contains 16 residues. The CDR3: CASSLSSDRGPNGYTF. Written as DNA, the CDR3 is TGTGCCAGCAGTTTATCCAGCGACAGGGGGCCAAATGGCTACACCTTC.

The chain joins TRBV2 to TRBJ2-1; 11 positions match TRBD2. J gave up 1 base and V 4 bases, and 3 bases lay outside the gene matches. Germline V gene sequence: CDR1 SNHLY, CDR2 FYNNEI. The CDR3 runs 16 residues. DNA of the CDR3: TGTGCCAGCAGTGGGCTAGCGGGGGGTTCCTACAATGAGCAGTTCTTC. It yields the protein CASSGLAGGSYNEQFF.

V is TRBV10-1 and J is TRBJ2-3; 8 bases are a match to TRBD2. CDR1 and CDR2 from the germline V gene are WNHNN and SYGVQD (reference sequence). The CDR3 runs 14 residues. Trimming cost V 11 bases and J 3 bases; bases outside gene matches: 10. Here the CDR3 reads CASSGGQGTDTQYF. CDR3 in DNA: TGCGCCTCCAGCGGGGGCCAAGGGACAGATACGCAGTATTTT.

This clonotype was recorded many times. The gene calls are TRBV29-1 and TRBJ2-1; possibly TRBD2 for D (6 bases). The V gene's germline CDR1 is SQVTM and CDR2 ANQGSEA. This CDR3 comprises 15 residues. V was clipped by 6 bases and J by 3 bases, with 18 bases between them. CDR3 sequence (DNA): TGCAGCGTCGAATCACGCGGGGCAGGCTACAATGAGCAGTTCTTC. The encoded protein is CSVESRGAGYNEQFF.

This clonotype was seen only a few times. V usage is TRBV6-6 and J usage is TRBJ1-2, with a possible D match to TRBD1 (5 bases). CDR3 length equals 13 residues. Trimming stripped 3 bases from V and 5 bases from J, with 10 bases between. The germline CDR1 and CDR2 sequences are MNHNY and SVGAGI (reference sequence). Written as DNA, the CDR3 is TGTGCCAGCAGTTATCAGGACAATTATGGCTACACCTTC. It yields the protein CASSYQDNYGYTF.

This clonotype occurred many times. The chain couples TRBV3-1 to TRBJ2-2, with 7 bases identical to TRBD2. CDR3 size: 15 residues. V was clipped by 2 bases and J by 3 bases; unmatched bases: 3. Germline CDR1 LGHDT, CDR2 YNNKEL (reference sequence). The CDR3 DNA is TGTGCCAGCAGCCAAATAGGGAGGGACACCGGGGAGCTGTTTTTT. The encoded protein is CASSQIGRDTGELFF.

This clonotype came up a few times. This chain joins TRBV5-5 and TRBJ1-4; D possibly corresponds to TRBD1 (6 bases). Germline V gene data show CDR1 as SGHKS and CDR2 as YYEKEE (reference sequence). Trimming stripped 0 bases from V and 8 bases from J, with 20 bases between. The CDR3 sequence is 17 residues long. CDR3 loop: CASSLADTGSVGEKLFF. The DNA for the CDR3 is TGTGCCAGCAGCTTGGCGGACACAGGGTCCGTAGGGGAAAAACTGTTTTTT.

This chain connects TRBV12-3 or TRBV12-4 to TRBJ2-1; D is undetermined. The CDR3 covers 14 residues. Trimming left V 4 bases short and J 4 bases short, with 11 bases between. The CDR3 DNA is TGTGCCAGCAGTTCCCCTAAGGAATACAATGAGCAGTTCTTC. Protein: CASSSPKEYNEQFF.

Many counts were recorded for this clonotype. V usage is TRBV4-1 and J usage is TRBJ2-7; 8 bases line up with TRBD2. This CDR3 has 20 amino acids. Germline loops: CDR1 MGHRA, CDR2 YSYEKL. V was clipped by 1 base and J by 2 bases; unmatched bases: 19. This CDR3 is CASSQAPLAPQTSATYEQYF. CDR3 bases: TGCGCCAGCAGCCAAGCTCCACTCGCACCACAGACTAGCGCAACCTACGAGCAGTACTTC.

The CDR3 DNA is TGTGCCAGCAGCTTAGTAGGCAGACTCTCCTATAATTCACCCCTCCACTTT. Protein sequence: CASSLVGRLSYNSPLHF. The chain uses TRBV7-9 and TRBJ1-6; no clear D gene. The V end lost 1 base, the J end lost 0 bases, and 10 bases lay between the germline ends. The CDR3 is 17 amino acids. Germline V gene sequence: CDR1 SEHNR, CDR2 FQNEAQ (reference sequence).

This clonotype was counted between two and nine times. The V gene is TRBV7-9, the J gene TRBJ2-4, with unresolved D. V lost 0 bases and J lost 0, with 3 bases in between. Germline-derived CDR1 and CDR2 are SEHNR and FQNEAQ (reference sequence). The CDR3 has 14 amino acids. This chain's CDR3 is CASSLALAKNIQYF. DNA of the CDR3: TGTGCCAGCAGCTTAGCATTAGCCAAAAACATTCAGTACTTC.

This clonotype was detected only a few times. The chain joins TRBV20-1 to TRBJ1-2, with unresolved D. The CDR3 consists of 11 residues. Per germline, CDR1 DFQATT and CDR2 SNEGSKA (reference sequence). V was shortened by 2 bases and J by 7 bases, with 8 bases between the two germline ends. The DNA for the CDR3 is TGCAGTGCTAGATCCAGTGGTGGCTACACCTTC. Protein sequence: CSARSSGGYTF.

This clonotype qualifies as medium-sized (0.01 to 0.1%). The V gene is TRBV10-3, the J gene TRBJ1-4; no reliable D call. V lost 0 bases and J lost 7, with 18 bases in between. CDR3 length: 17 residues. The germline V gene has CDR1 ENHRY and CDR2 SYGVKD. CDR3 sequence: CAISESTRHPWIEKLFF. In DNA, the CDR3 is TGTGCCATCAGTGAGTCGACGCGGCACCCGTGGATTGAAAAACTGTTTTTT.

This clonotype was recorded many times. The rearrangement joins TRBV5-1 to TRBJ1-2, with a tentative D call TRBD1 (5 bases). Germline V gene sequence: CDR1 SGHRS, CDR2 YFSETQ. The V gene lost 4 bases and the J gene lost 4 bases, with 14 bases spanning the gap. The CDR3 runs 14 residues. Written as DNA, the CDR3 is TGCGCCAGCAGCGGGCTTCGGGACGGCTATGGCTACACCTTC. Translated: CASSGLRDGYGYTF. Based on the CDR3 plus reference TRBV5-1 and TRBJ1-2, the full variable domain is KAGVTQTPRYLIKTRGQQVTLSCSPISGHRSVSWYQQTPGQGLQFLFEYFSETQRNKGNFPGRFSGRQFSNSRSEMNVSTLELGDSALYLCASSGLRDGYGYTFGSGTRLTVV.

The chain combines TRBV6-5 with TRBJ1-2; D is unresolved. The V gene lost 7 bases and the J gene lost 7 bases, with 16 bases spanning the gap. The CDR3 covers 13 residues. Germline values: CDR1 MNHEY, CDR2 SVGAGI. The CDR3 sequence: CASKQSGIRGYTF. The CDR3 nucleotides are TGTGCCAGCAAGCAATCTGGGATTCGTGGCTACACCTTC.